The 3 T cell receptor beta chains in this list originate from one sample, sequenced in a study of glioma-infiltrating T cells. Amplification of TCR alpha and beta CDR3 regions from RNA used iRepertoire nested multiplex PCR. TCRdb re-called the multiplex PCR reads with MiXCR, one entry per CDR3 protein. Among about 180,000 distinct CDR3 sequences listed, around 42% were seen once. Sequenced input: glioma tissue, nonneoplastic brain tissue, or PBMCs (not recorded which). Receptors originate from a human donor with low-grade glioma or glioblastoma, undergoing nonglioma brain surgery, or in good health (not recorded which).

A note on this clonotype: A much larger clone lies one base from this, so it may be a read error. The V gene is TRBV20-1, the J gene TRBJ2-7, with 8 bases fitting TRBD2. The CDR3 covers 13 residues. CDR1 and CDR2 (germline): DFQATT, SNEGSKA (reference sequence). CDR3 sequence reads: CSVAGPSDVEHYF. In DNA form, the CDR3 reads TGCAGTGTAGCGGGACCCAGCGATGTCGAGCATTACTTC.

A word on this clonotype: A much bigger clone sits one base away, suggesting this may be a read error. The V gene is TRBV28, the J gene TRBJ1-6; TRBD1 is a possible D gene (5 bases). Germline-derived CDR1 and CDR2 are MDHEN and SYDVKM. The CDR3 is made up of 14 amino acids. V was shortened by 6 bases and J by 6 bases, with 12 bases between the two germline ends. The CDR3 reads CASSQGGLNSPLHF. For the CDR3, the DNA is TGTGCCAGCAGCCAGGGCGGACTTAATTCACCCCTCCACTTT.

On this clonotype: A much more abundant neighbour one base away suggests this may be a read error. The chain has TRBV2 and TRBJ1-5; D gene ambiguous. Germline values: CDR1 SNHLY, CDR2 FYNNEI. The CDR3 runs to 13 residues. This chain's CDR3 is CASGDSGNQPQHF. The CDR3, as DNA: TGTGCCAGCGGTGACTCGGGCAATCAGCCCCAGCATTTT. The full variable domain, with the rest looked up from reference TRBV2 and TRBJ1-5, is EPEVTQTPSHQVTQMGQEVILRCVPISNHLYFYWYRQILGQKVEFLVSFYNNEISEKSEIFDDQFSVERPDGSNFTLKIRSTKLEDSAMYFCASGDSGNQPQHFGDGTRLSIL.